One sample yielded the 13 T cell receptor beta chains listed below, sequenced in a study of shared clonotypes between healthy human individuals. This table comes from immunoSEQ multiplex PCR, and its TCRdb copy is limited to in-frame clones, with some not included. The repertoire holds approximately 100,000 clones, with less than 75% as singletons. Sequenced: memory CD8+ T cells sorted from blood. Subset here: CD45RO+ cells pooled with CCR7-negative TemRA cells. These receptors all come from a woman between 25 and 40 years old in good health.

This clone was counted a few times. The rearrangement joins TRBV6-4 to TRBJ2-2; maybe TRBD1 (5 bases). Germline V CDR1 and CDR2: MRHNA, SNTAGT. This CDR3 region has 16 residues. V was pared by 0 bases and J by 1 base, with 9 bases between. The CDR3 region has the DNA TGTGCCAGCAGTGACTCGACTCAGGGGAACACCGGGGAGCTGTTTTTT. This gives the protein CASSDSTQGNTGELFF.

This clone was observed a handful of times. The gene calls are TRBV4-2 and TRBJ2-5; 9 positions agree with TRBD2. Germline loops: CDR1 LGHNA, CDR2 YNFKEQ. The trim removed 1 base at V and 5 bases at J, leaving 8 bases unmatched. CDR3 size: 16 residues. The CDR3 region is CASSQGGAGGPETQYF. Here the CDR3 DNA reads TGTGCCAGCAGCCAAGGTGGCGCGGGAGGGCCGGAGACCCAGTACTTC.

With regard to this clone: A far larger clone is only one base removed, so a read error is likely. In the same sample, other DNA sequences code for this CDR3. This sequence joins TRBV25-1 and TRBJ2-7; 13 nucleotides match TRBD2. This CDR3 is 15 amino acids long. The V gene's germline CDR1 is MGHDK and CDR2 SYGVNS. The CDR3 loop is CASSETSGRRNEQYF. CDR3 sequence (DNA): TGTGCCAGCAGTGAGACTAGCGGGAGGAGGAACGAGCAATACTTC.

The V gene is TRBV19, the J gene TRBJ2-1; 8 nucleotides agree with TRBD2. With 5 bases clipped from V and 3 bases from J, the junction kept 3 bases outside the gene matches. This CDR3 has 14 residues. CDR1 LNHDA and CDR2 SQIVND come from the germline V gene (reference sequence). The CDR3 region has the DNA TGTGCCAGTAGTTTTACTAGCGGCTACAATGAGCAGTTCTTC. Protein sequence: CASSFTSGYNEQFF. The whole variable domain, filled in from reference TRBV19 and TRBJ2-1, reads DGGITQSPKYLFRKEGQNVTLSCEQNLNHDAMYWYRQDPGQGLRLIYYSQIVNDFQKGDIAEGYSVSREKKESFPLTVTSAQKNPTAFYLCASSFTSGYNEQFFGPGTRLTVL.

J is TRBJ2-7 and V is TRBV5-6; 8 positions match TRBD1. CDR3 length: 14 residues. Germline CDR1 is SGHDT and CDR2 is YYEEEE. The V segment lost 4 bases and the J segment 2 bases; nucleotides outside the gene matches: 5. Here the CDR3 DNA reads TGTGCCAGCAGCGCTGGGACAGGCGCCTACGAGCAGTACTTC. This translates into CASSAGTGAYEQYF.

V is TRBV27 and J is TRBJ2-7; TRBD2 is a possible D gene (6 bases). The CDR3 totals 15 residues. Germline V CDR1 and CDR2: MNHEY, SMNVEV (reference sequence). Trimming pared 5 bases from V and 2 bases from J, leaving 16 bases between. CDR3 sequence reads: CASSPYSGNPYEQYF. The DNA for the CDR3 is TGTGCCAGCAGTCCTTATAGCGGAAACCCCTACGAGCAGTACTTC.

The rearrangement links TRBV30 to TRBJ2-5; D gene unclear. With the DNA end fitting TRBJ2-7 better, the J assignment may be wrong. CDR3 length: 13 residues. Germline V CDR1 and CDR2: GTSNPN, SVGIG (reference sequence). CDR3 loop: CAWSVGLTYEQYF. As DNA, the CDR3 is TGTGCCTGGAGTGTGGGTTTAACCTACGAGCAGTACTTC.

The J gene is TRBJ2-2, the V gene TRBV4-1, with a tentative D call TRBD2 (5 bases). Per the germline V gene, CDR1 is MGHRA and CDR2 is YSYEKL. V lost 4 bases to trimming and J lost 4 bases, with 16 bases between them. The CDR3 covers 16 residues. As DNA, the CDR3 is TGCGCCAGCAGCCCACCCAGAGCGGTTTTCACCGGGGAGCTGTTTTTT. Its protein product is CASSPPRAVFTGELFF.

This clone is labeled as medium-sized. This rearrangement joins TRBV6-1 to TRBJ2-3, with D perhaps assigned TRBD1 or TRBD2 (5 bases each). CDR1 and CDR2 (germline): MNHNS, SASEGT. The CDR3 sequence is 15 residues long. The V end lost 6 bases, the J end lost 0 bases, and 13 bases lay between the germline ends. The chain's CDR3 is CASSLQDSSTDTQYF. DNA of the CDR3: TGTGCCAGCAGCTTACAGGACTCTAGCACAGATACGCAGTATTTT.

The chain has TRBV5-5 and TRBJ2-7; D might be TRBD2 (5 bases). CDR1 and CDR2 from the germline V gene are SGHKS and YYEKEE (reference sequence). V shed 2 bases and J shed 0 bases, with 12 bases lying between them. CDR3 length: 15 amino acids. CDR3 coding DNA: TGTGCCAGCAGCTTAGAGGGAACTGGCTCCTACGAGCAGTACTTC. It translates to CASSLEGTGSYEQYF.

V gene TRBV5-1 combines with J gene TRBJ2-2; D assignment may be TRBD1 or TRBD2 (5 bases each). The V end lost 2 bases, the J end lost 2 bases, and 13 bases lay between the germline ends. Looked up from germline, CDR1 is SGHRS and CDR2 is YFSETQ. CDR3 length: 16 residues. The DNA of the CDR3 is TGCGCCAGCAGCTTTGCCGGGACCATAAACACCGGGGAGCTGTTTTTT. Translating gives CASSFAGTINTGELFF.

The chain is built from TRBV28 and TRBJ2-7, with D possibly being TRBD1 or TRBD2 (6 bases each). V lost 1 base to trimming and J lost 0 bases, with 13 bases between them. Germline V lookup: CDR1 MDHEN, CDR2 SYDVKM. CDR3 length: 16 residues. CDR3 sequence: CASSLFGGFSSYEQYF. The CDR3 DNA sequence: TGTGCCAGCAGTTTATTCGGGGGCTTCAGCTCCTACGAGCAGTACTTC.

This chain links TRBV13 with TRBJ2-7; no clear D gene. The V end lost 5 bases, the J end lost 2 bases, and 16 bases lay between the germline ends. The germline CDR1 and CDR2 sequences are PRHDT and FYEKMQ (reference sequence). This CDR3 is 15 amino acids long. CDR3 bases: TGTGCCAGCAGCCCCATGGGATTCACCCCCTACGAGCAGTACTTC. Amino acids: CASSPMGFTPYEQYF. Filled out from reference TRBV13 and TRBJ2-7, the complete variable domain reads AAGVIQSPRHLIKEKRETATLKCYPIPRHDTVYWYQQGPGQDPQFLISFYEKMQSDKGSIPDRFSAQQFSDYHSELNMSSLELGDSALYFCASSPMGFTPYEQYFGPGTRLTVT.